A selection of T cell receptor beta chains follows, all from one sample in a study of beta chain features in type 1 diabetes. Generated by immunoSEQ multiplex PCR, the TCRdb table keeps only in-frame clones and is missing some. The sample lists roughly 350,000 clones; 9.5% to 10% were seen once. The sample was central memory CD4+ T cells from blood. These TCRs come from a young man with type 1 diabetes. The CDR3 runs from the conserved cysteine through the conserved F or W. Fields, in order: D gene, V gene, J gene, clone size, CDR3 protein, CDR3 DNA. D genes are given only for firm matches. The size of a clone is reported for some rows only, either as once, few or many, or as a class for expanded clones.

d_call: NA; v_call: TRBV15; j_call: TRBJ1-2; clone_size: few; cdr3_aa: CATSRDRGLRLYGYTF; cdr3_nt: TGTGCCACCAGCAGAGATAGGGGGTTACGGCTCTATGGCTACACCTTC
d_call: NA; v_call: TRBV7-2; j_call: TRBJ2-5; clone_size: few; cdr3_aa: CASSHTPETQYF; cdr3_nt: TGTGCCAGCAGCCATACCCCCGAGACCCAGTACTTC
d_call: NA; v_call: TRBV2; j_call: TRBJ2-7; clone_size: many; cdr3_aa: CASSETGLAYEQYF; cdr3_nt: TGTGCCAGCAGTGAAACGGGGTTAGCCTACGAGCAGTACTTC
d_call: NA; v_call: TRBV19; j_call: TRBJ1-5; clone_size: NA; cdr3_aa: CASCQWTDFNQPQHF; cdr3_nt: TGTGCCAGTTGCCAATGGACAGATTTTAATCAGCCCCAGCATTTT
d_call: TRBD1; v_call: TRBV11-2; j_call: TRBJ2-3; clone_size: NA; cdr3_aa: CASSWGQKYTDTQYF; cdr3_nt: TGTGCCAGCAGCTGGGGACAGAAATACACAGATACGCAGTATTTT
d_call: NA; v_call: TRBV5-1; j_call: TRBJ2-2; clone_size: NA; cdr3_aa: CASSLINTGELFF; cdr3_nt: TGCGCCAGCAGCTTGATCAACACCGGGGAGCTGTTTTTT
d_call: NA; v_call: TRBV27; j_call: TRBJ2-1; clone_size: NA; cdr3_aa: CASRFYNEQFF; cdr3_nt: TGTGCCAGCAGATTCTACAATGAGCAGTTCTTC
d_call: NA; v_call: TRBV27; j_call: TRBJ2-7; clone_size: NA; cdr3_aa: CASRSTRFEQYF; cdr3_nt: TGTGCCAGCAGATCGACGAGATTCGAGCAGTACTTC
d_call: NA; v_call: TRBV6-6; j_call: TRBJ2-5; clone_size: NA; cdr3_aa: CASSPPGVRETQYF; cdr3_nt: TGTGCCAGCAGTCCACCAGGGGTTCGAGAGACCCAGTACTTC
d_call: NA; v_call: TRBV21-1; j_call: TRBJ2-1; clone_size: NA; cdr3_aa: CASSGPRDRGAYEQFF; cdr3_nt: TGTGCCAGCAGCGGTCCCCGGGACAGGGGAGCGTATGAGCAGTTCTTC
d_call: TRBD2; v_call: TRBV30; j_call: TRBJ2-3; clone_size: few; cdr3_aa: CAWRLAGVDTQYF; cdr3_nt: TGTGCCTGGAGGCTAGCGGGAGTGGATACGCAGTATTTT
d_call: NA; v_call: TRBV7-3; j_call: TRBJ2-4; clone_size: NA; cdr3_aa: CASSHALRARGNIQYF; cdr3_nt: TGCGCCAGCAGCCATGCTTTGCGGGCTAGAGGTAACATTCAGTACTTC
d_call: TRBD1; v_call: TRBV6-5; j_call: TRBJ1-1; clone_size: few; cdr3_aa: CASSWTGSPEAFF; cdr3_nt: TGTGCCAGCAGCTGGACAGGGTCGCCCGAAGCTTTCTTT
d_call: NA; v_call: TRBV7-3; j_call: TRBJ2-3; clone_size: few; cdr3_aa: CASSPVGGTDTQYF; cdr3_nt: TGTGCCAGCAGCCCTGTAGGAGGAACAGATACGCAGTATTTT
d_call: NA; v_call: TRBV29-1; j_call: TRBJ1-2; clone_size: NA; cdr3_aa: CSVSDGYGYTF; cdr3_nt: TGCAGCGTTTCGGACGGTTATGGCTACACCTTC
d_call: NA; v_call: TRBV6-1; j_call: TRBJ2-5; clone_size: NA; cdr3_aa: CASTGTPETQYF; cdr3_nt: TGTGCCAGCACCGGGACACCAGAGACCCAGTACTTC
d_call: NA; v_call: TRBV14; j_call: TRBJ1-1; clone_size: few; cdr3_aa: CASSPGGERFTEAFF; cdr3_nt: TGTGCCAGCAGCCCTGGGGGGGAAAGGTTTACTGAAGCTTTCTTT
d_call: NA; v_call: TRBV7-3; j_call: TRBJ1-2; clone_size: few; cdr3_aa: CASSFRGLYGYTF; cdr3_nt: TGTGCCAGCAGCTTTCGGGGCCTCTATGGCTACACCTTC
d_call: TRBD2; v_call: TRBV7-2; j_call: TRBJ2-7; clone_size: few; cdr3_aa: CASSTRSGDSYEQYF; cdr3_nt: TGTGCCAGCAGCACGCGTAGCGGGGACTCCTACGAGCAGTACTTC
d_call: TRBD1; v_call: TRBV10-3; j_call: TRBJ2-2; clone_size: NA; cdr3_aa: CAIRPGTGIAGELFF; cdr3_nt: TGTGCCATCAGGCCTGGGACAGGGATCGCCGGGGAGCTGTTTTTT
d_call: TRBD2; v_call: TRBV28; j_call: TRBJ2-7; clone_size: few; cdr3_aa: CASNMLAGGPYEQYF; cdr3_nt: TGTGCCAGCAACATGCTGGCGGGGGGCCCCTACGAGCAGTACTTC
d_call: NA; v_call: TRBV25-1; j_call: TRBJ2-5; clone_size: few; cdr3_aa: CASSEPRAGTQYF; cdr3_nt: TGTGCCAGCAGTGAACCTCGGGCCGGGACCCAGTACTTC
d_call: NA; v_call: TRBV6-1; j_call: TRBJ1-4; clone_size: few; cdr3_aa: CASSDQRGAKWEKLFF; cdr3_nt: TGTGCCAGCAGTGACCAGAGGGGGGCGAAGTGGGAAAAACTGTTTTTT
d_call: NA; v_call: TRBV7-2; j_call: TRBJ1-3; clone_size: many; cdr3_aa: CATQSGLGNTIYF; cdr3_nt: TGTGCCACCCAATCAGGGCTTGGAAACACCATATATTTT
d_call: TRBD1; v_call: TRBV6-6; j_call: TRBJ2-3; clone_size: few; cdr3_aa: CASSDRGFGTDTQYF; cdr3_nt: TGTGCCAGCAGTGACAGGGGGTTTGGAACAGATACGCAGTATTTT
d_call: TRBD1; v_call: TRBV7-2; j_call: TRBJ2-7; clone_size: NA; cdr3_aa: CASSSTGGAYEQYF; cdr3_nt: TGTGCCAGCAGCTCGACAGGGGGGGCCTACGAGCAGTACTTC
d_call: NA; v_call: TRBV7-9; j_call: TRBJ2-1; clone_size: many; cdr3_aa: CASSLASNEQFF; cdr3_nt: TGTGCCAGCAGCTTAGCTAGCAATGAGCAGTTCTTC
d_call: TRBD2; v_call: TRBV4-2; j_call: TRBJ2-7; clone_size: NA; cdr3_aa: CASTPGTSGSYEQYF; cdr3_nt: TGTGCCAGCACCCCCGGGACTAGCGGTTCCTACGAGCAGTACTTC
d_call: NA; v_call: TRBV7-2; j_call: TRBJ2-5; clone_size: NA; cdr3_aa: CASSLVGSETQYF; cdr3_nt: TGTGCCAGCAGCTTAGTAGGGTCTGAGACCCAGTACTTC
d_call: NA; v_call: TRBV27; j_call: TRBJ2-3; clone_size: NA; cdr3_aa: CASSYSSSDTDTQYF; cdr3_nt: TGTGCCAGCAGTTACTCTAGCTCGGACACAGATACGCAGTATTTT
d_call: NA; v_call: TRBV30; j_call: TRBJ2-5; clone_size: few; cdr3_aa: CAWTLGLGGETQYF; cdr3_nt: TGTGCCTGGACCCTGGGCTTAGGAGGAGAGACCCAGTACTTC
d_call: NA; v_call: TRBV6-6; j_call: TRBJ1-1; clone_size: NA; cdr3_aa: CASSADTNGYTEAFF; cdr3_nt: TGTGCCAGCAGCGCGGACACCAACGGGTACACTGAAGCTTTCTTT
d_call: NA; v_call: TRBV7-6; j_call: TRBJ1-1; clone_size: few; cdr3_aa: CASSLRQDMLNTEAFF; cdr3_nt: TGTGCCAGCAGCCTAAGACAGGACATGTTGAACACTGAAGCTTTCTTT
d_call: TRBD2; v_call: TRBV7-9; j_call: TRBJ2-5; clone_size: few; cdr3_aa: CASSMTSGRAWERETQYF; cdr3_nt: TGTGCCAGCAGCATGACTAGCGGGAGGGCCTGGGAAAGAGAGACCCAGTACTTC
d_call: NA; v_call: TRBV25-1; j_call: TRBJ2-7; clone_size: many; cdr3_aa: CASSENYEQYF; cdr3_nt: TGTGCCAGCAGTGAAAACTACGAGCAGTACTTC
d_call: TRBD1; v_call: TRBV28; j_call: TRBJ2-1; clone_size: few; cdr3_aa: CASSAMTGSEQFF; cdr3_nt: TGTGCCAGCAGTGCGATGACAGGGAGTGAGCAGTTCTTC
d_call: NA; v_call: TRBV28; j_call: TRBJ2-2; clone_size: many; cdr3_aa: CASSLTSPLAGELFF; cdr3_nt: TGTGCCAGCAGTTTAACCAGCCCTTTGGCCGGGGAGCTGTTTTTT
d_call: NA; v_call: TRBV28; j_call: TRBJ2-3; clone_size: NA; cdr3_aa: CASSLGGSGTDTQYF; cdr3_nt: TGTGCCAGCAGTTTGGGAGGAAGCGGTACAGATACGCAGTATTTT
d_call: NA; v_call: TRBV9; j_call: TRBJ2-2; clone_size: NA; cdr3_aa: CASSPRAGLNTGELFF; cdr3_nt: TGTGCCAGCAGCCCTCGCGCGGGACTTAACACCGGGGAGCTGTTTTTT
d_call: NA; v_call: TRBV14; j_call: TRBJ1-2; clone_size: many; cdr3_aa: CASTRSGRDYGYTF; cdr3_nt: TGTGCCAGCACCCGCTCGGGCAGGGACTATGGCTACACCTTC
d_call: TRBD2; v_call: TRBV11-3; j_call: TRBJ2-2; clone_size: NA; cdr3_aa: CASSPRVAGVTGELFF; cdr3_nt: TGTGCCAGCAGCCCCCGGGTAGCGGGCGTCACCGGGGAGCTGTTTTTT
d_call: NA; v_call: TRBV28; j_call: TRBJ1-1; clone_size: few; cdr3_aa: CASSPNSGATEAFF; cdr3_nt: TGTGCCAGCAGTCCCAACTCTGGAGCGACTGAAGCTTTCTTT
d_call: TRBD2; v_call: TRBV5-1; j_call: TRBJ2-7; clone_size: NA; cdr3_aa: CASRIGTSGSGSYEQYF; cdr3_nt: TGCGCCAGCAGGATCGGGACTAGCGGGAGCGGGTCCTACGAGCAGTACTTC
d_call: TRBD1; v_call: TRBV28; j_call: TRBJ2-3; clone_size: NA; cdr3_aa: CASSLRPGGVTDTQYF; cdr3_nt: TGTGCCAGCAGTTTACGCCCAGGGGGCGTCACAGATACGCAGTATTTT
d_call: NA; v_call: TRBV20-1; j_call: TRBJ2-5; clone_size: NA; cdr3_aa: CSARALETQYF; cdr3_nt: TGCAGTGCTAGGGCCCTTGAGACCCAGTACTTC
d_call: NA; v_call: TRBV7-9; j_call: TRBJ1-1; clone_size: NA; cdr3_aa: CASSLAGVTEAFF; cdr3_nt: TGTGCCAGCAGCTTAGCGGGGGTTACTGAAGCTTTCTTT
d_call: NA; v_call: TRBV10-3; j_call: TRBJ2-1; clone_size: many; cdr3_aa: CAIMGEHNRDEQFF; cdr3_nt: TGTGCCATCATGGGAGAGCATAACAGGGATGAGCAGTTCTTC
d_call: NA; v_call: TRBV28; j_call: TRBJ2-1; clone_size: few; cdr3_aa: CATLGHRAGAYNEQFF; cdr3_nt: TGTGCCACCCTTGGGCATAGGGCAGGGGCCTACAATGAGCAGTTCTTC
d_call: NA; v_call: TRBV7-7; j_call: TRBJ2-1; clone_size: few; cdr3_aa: CASSSQRGSEQFF; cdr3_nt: TGTGCCAGCAGCTCGCAACGGGGAAGTGAGCAGTTCTTC